The present entry profiles one TCR beta chain with its context. This sample is part of a study of blood T cells in healthy people across ages. A second about 7 to 11 cycle PCR used barcoded and J-beta primers. TCRdb passed the 5' RACE reads through MiXCR, listing each CDR3 protein once. The data show some 1,000,000 distinct CDR3 sequences, roughly 24% seen once. This CDR3 has 14 residues. CDR1 and CDR2 from the germline V gene are SQVTM and ANQGSEA. Deletions cut 5 bases from V and 0 bases from J, with 13 bases between. The sample was also reused in another study, on T cells of mothers and their children.

This TCR came from a girl aged 2-10 years in good health. The genes are TRBV29-1 and TRBJ1-1; the D is unclear. Sample: blood. The CDR3, as DNA: TGCAGCGTTCCCCGTGCGGGGATGAACACTGAAGCTTTCTTT. Its protein product is CSVPRAGMNTEAFF.